The 30 T cell receptor beta chains in this list originate from one sample, sequenced in a study of Graves' ophthalmopathy and Graves' hyperthyroidism (dated by TCRdb to 2016 to 2019). TCRdb names Illumina HiSeq 2000 as the instrument used. For repertoire sequencing, TCR beta CDR3 regions were amplified from RNA transcripts. The first round was an RT-PCR using HTBI primers with the Qiagen OneStep RT-PCR kit, and this first round was followed by a second-round multiplex PCR, then size selection and purification. Clones were called with MiXCR by TCRdb after fastp trimmed the public reads at Q25, and only in-frame beta chains were retained. Under each unique CDR3 protein, matching rows form one entry showing the most common genes and DNA. Across this sample there are under 350,000 distinct CDR3 sequences, with about a sixth seen only once. The top ten clones comprise 9% to 15% of the sample. The sequencing input was peripheral blood. The receptors originated from an adult man with Graves' ophthalmopathy.

For this clonotype: As the CDR3 is not closed by the conserved phenylalanine or tryptophan, this likely results from a read error. This rearrangement joins TRBV29-1 to TRBJ1-1; D call uncertain. The CDR3 is made up of 8 amino acids. From germline, CDR1 is SQVTM and CDR2 ANQGSEA. The ends were cut back, 7 bases at V and 8 bases at J, with 5 bases in the middle. The chain's CDR3 is CSAPEAFS. The CDR3 bases are TGCAGCGCCCCGGAAGCTTTCTCT.

This clonotype came up many times. The chain links TRBV27 to TRBJ2-7; D is ambiguous. This CDR3 region has 13 residues. Trimming took 2 bases from V and 3 from J, leaving 8 bases between them. The germline V gene encodes CDR1 MNHEY and CDR2 SMNVEV (reference sequence). The CDR3 reads CASSLALGYEQYF. In nucleotides, the CDR3 is TGTGCCAGCAGTTTAGCACTCGGCTACGAGCAGTACTTC.

Comment on this clonotype: At one end the junction does not follow the germline gene, possibly because of a read error. This rearrangement joins TRBV7-7 to TRBJ2-5; weak D call: TRBD1 (5 bases). This CDR3 contains 14 residues. The germline CDR1 and CDR2 sequences are SSHAT and FNYEAQ (reference sequence). The CDR3 nucleotides read TGTGCTAGCAGCCTCCCAGGGTCCCCAGAGACCCAGTACTTC. It is translated as CASSLPGSPETQYF.

This clonotype was seen repeatedly, ten times or more. The chain joins TRBV6-5 to TRBJ2-5; possible D gene TRBD2, 6 bases. The V gene's germline CDR1 is MNHEY and CDR2 SVGAGI. The CDR3 is 16 amino acids. V gave up 1 base and J gave up 2 bases, with 14 bases separating them. CDR3 coding DNA: TGTGCCAGCAGTTACTACAAAGCGGGCGCACAAGAGACCCAGTACTTC. It translates to CASSYYKAGAQETQYF.

This clonotype was recorded at least ten times. The chain combines TRBV6-5 with TRBJ2-7, with D tentatively TRBD2 (5 bases). The CDR3 contains 13 residues. V was cut by 8 bases and J by 3 bases, with 14 bases left in between. Germline V CDR1 and CDR2: MNHEY, SVGAGI. CDR3 nucleotides: TGTGCCAGCGGCCGCCGGGGTTACTACGAGCAGTACTTC. Translation: CASGRRGYYEQYF.

This clonotype came up many times. The chain is built from TRBV20-1 and TRBJ1-5; D is ambiguous. The CDR3 sequence is 12 residues long. Trimming left V 5 bases short and J 1 base short, with 6 bases between. Germline assignment: CDR1 DFQATT and CDR2 SNEGSKA (reference sequence). The CDR3 sequence: CSAQGSNQPQHF. The DNA for the CDR3 is TGCAGTGCTCAAGGGAGCAATCAGCCCCAGCATTTT.

The table lists this clonotype with many counts. V gene TRBV2 combines with J gene TRBJ2-7, with D perhaps TRBD1 (5 bases). CDR1 and CDR2 from the germline V gene are SNHLY and FYNNEI. The CDR3 is made up of 13 amino acids. V was pared by 3 bases and J by 4 bases, with 10 bases between. The CDR3 DNA reads TGTGCCAGCAGTGAGGACACAAGATACGAGCAGTACTTC. Amino acid sequence: CASSEDTRYEQYF.

This clonotype came up many times. The chain couples TRBV5-1 to TRBJ2-3; D perhaps matches TRBD2 (6 bases). Germline V gives CDR1 SGHRS, CDR2 YFSETQ. The CDR3 is made up of 16 amino acids. Trimming took off 4 bases at V and 0 bases at J, with 15 bases between the two ends. CDR3 region: CASSGGTATSTDTQYF. The CDR3 region has the DNA TGCGCCAGCAGCGGGGGGACTGCGACTAGCACAGATACGCAGTATTTT.

The table lists this clonotype with a few counts. The junction and the germline gene differ at one end; a read error may be behind it. This chain joins TRBV6-2 or TRBV6-3 and TRBJ2-7; D might be TRBD1 (5 bases). Looked up from germline, CDR1 is MNHEY and CDR2 is SVGEGT. This CDR3 spans 13 amino acids. The DNA for the CDR3 is TGTGCCAGCAGGAAACCTCAGGGTCCCGAGCAATACTTC. Protein product: CASRKPQGPEQYF.

This clonotype occurred many times. The chain joins TRBV6-2 or TRBV6-3 to TRBJ2-7, with no clear D. Germline CDR1 reads MNHEY; CDR2 reads SVGEGT. CDR3 length: 13 amino acids. Trimming left V 6 bases short and J 3 bases short, with 12 bases between. CDR3 residues: CASRTLALYEQYF. CDR3 in DNA: TGTGCCAGCAGGACCCTGGCCCTCTACGAGCAGTACTTC.

This clonotype appeared many times. V is TRBV29-1 and J is TRBJ1-1; weak D call: TRBD1 (5 bases). The CDR3 sequence is 15 residues long. Germline V gene sequence: CDR1 SQVTM, CDR2 ANQGSEA. V shed 3 bases and J shed 1 base, with 15 bases lying between them. CDR3 loop: CSVEWGGTTNTEAFF. The CDR3 coding sequence is TGCAGCGTTGAGTGGGGCGGGACGACGAACACTGAAGCTTTCTTT. Filled out from reference TRBV29-1 and TRBJ1-1, the complete variable domain reads SAVISQKPSRDICQRGTSLTIQCQVDSQVTMMFWYRQQPGQSLTLIATANQGSEATYESGFVIDKFPISRPNLTFSTLTVSNMSPEDSSIYLCSVEWGGTTNTEAFFGQGTRLTVV.

This clonotype was observed many times. The rearrangement uses TRBV12-3 or TRBV12-4 and TRBJ1-2; 8 bases fit TRBD1. V was pared by 5 bases and J by 8 bases, with 4 bases of the junction left unmatched. CDR3 length: 12 amino acids. CDR3: CASSGWDRGYTF. CDR3 DNA: TGTGCCAGCAGTGGATGGGACAGGGGCTACACCTTC.

This clonotype was recorded at least ten times. J is TRBJ2-7 and V is TRBV28; unclear D gene. Germline V gene data show CDR1 as MDHEN and CDR2 as SYDVKM. V was trimmed by 5 bases and J by 3 bases, leaving 14 bases between them. The CDR3 is 14 residues long. The chain's CDR3 is CASSLQAFRYEQYF. Here the CDR3 DNA reads TGTGCCAGCAGTCTCCAGGCCTTTCGCTACGAGCAGTACTTC. Full variable domain (missing parts from reference TRBV28 and TRBJ2-7): DVKVTQSSRYLVKRTGEKVFLECVQDMDHENMFWYRQDPGLGLRLIYFSYDVKMKEKGDIPEGYSVSREKKERFSLILESASTNQTSMYLCASSLQAFRYEQYFGPGTRLTVT.

This clonotype occurred many times. This sequence joins TRBV5-1 and TRBJ2-7; the D gene is possibly TRBD2 (6 bases). This CDR3 is built from 16 residues. Germline values: CDR1 SGHRS, CDR2 YFSETQ. V lost 0 bases and J lost 0, with 13 bases in between. The CDR3 spells CASSLVAGRSSYEQYF. The CDR3, as DNA: TGCGCCAGCAGCTTGGTTGCGGGGAGGAGCTCCTACGAGCAGTACTTC.

There are many counts of this clonotype. V and J are TRBV2 and TRBJ2-7; D unclear. This CDR3 contains 11 residues. Germline V gene sequence: CDR1 SNHLY, CDR2 FYNNEI. Trimming cost V 6 bases and J 7 bases, with 10 bases left between them. The CDR3 here is CASRVLGEQYF. Here the CDR3 DNA reads TGTGCCAGCAGAGTCTTGGGGGAGCAGTACTTC.

This clonotype was counted many times. The CDR3 here is CASLGGPGPEQYF. As DNA, the CDR3 is TGTGCCAGCTTAGGGGGCCCCGGACCCGAGCAGTACTTC. The V call is TRBV2, the J call TRBJ2-7, with 7 bases lining up with TRBD1. Germline lookup yields CDR1 SNHLY and CDR2 FYNNEI. The CDR3 runs 13 residues. The V segment lost 8 bases and the J segment 6 bases; nucleotides outside the gene matches: 10.

The genes are TRBV27 and TRBJ2-6; 7 bases agree with TRBD1. V lost 2 bases and J lost 0; bases outside the gene matches: 7. The CDR3 has 18 amino acids. Germline CDR1 and CDR2: MNHEY and SMNVEV (reference sequence). The CDR3 DNA sequence: TGTGCCAGCAGTTTACGGACAGGCACCATCTCTGGGGCCAACGTCCTGACTTTC. Translated, it gives CASSLRTGTISGANVLTF. Full variable domain (outside the CDR3, taken from reference TRBV27 and TRBJ2-6): EAQVTQNPRYLITVTGKKLTVTCSQNMNHEYMSWYRQDPGLGLRQIYYSMNVEVTDKGDVPEGYKVSRKEKRNFPLILESPSPNQTSLYFCASSLRTGTISGANVLTFGAGSRLTVL.

In this sample, this clonotype turned up many times. The CDR3 spells CASSFGLAGGLETQYF. The CDR3 DNA reads TGCGCCAGCAGCTTTGGACTAGCGGGGGGGCTGGAGACCCAGTACTTC. The chain combines TRBV5-1 with TRBJ2-5; 15 nucleotides agree with TRBD2. The CDR3 is 16 residues long. Germline lookup yields CDR1 SGHRS and CDR2 YFSETQ. J gave up 5 bases and V 2 bases, and 4 bases lay outside the gene matches.

This clonotype was recorded at least ten times. The genes are TRBV20-1 and TRBJ2-7; TRBD1 matches at 11 bases. V gave up 4 bases and J gave up 7 bases; unmatched junction bases: 6. In germline, CDR1 is DFQATT, CDR2 SNEGSKA (reference sequence). This CDR3 is 13 amino acids long. As DNA, the CDR3 is TGCAGTGCTAAAGGACAGGGGGCAAGTGAGCAGTACTTC. It translates to CSAKGQGASEQYF.

This clonotype occurred many times. This chain joins TRBV27 and TRBJ1-1; D remains unclear. CDR1 is MNHEY, CDR2 SMNVEV, per germline (reference sequence). There are 16 residues in the CDR3. V lost 1 base to trimming and J lost 0 bases, with 12 bases between them. The CDR3 bases are TGTGCCAGCAGTTTATATCCGTCGGGGATGAACACTGAAGCTTTCTTT. Translated: CASSLYPSGMNTEAFF.

In this sample, this clonotype turned up a few times. V and J are TRBV28 and TRBJ1-2; D possibly corresponds to TRBD1 (5 bases). V was shortened by 5 bases and J by 0 bases, with 13 bases between the two germline ends. CDR3 length: 15 amino acids. CDR1 and CDR2 (germline): MDHEN, SYDVKM. The CDR3 here is CASSPGGVANYGYTF. CDR3 sequence (DNA): TGTGCCAGCAGTCCTGGGGGGGTAGCTAACTATGGCTACACCTTC.

In its sample, this clonotype was seen many times. The chain recombines TRBV4-1 with TRBJ2-7, with TRBD2 identical over 12 bases. V shed 0 bases, J shed 9 bases, and the junction held 6 bases outside the gene matches. The CDR3 spans 15 residues. From germline, CDR1 is MGHRA and CDR2 YSYEKL. Here the CDR3 DNA reads TGCGCCAGCAGCCAAGAGTCACTAGCGGGAGGCGGGCAGTACTTC. This sequence encodes CASSQESLAGGGQYF.

In the case of this clonotype: Just one base apart from a much larger clone, this may be a read error. The chain recombines TRBV6-2 or TRBV6-3 with TRBJ1-5, with 8 positions matching TRBD1. CDR1 is MNHEY and CDR2 is SVGEGT in the germline V gene. The CDR3 covers 19 residues. The CDR3 here is CASGYSIGVGQGAVQPQHF. The CDR3, as DNA: TGTGCCAGCGGTTACTCGATCGGCGTAGGGCAGGGGGCAGTTCAGCCCCAGCATTTT.

As to this clonotype: This may arise from a read error, as a much more abundant clone is one base away. The chain couples TRBV18 to TRBJ2-5; TRBD2 might be the D (5 bases). Germline-derived CDR1 and CDR2 are KGHSH and LQKENI. The CDR3 is made up of 13 amino acids. Deletions cut 5 bases from V and 3 bases from J, with 10 bases between. The CDR3 region has the DNA TGTGCCAGCTCAACTAACGGGGAAGAGACCCAGTACTTC. Its translation is CASSTNGEETQYF.

This clonotype has ten or more counts. The rearrangement uses TRBV3-1 and TRBJ2-5, with 9 positions matching TRBD1. The CDR3 runs 12 residues. The V segment lost 8 bases and the J segment 4 bases; nucleotides outside the gene matches: 2. The germline V gene has CDR1 LGHDT and CDR2 YNNKEL (reference sequence). The CDR3 sequence is CASGTGRETQYF. DNA for the CDR3: TGTGCCAGCGGGACAGGGAGAGAGACCCAGTACTTC.

This clonotype occurred many times. The genes are TRBV28 and TRBJ1-1; the D gene is possibly TRBD1 (5 bases). The CDR3 is made up of 12 amino acids. The germline V and J ends were trimmed by 7 bases and 7 bases, with 13 bases remaining between them. Germline loops: CDR1 MDHEN, CDR2 SYDVKM. The CDR3 DNA follows: TGTGCCAGCATTGCGCAGGGTGATGAAGCTTTCTTT. It encodes CASIAQGDEAFF.

This clonotype has more than one count but fewer than ten. The rearrangement joins TRBV28 to TRBJ1-1, with D possibly being TRBD1 (5 bases). The V gene lost 3 bases and the J gene lost 9 bases, with 20 bases spanning the gap. Germline V gene lookup returns CDR1 MDHEN and CDR2 SYDVKM. CDR3 length equals 15 residues. CDR3 region: CASSFTGRGEKKAFF. The CDR3 DNA sequence: TGTGCCAGCAGTTTCACTGGGAGGGGCGAAAAGAAAGCTTTCTTT.

This clonotype came up many times. V usage is TRBV2 and J usage is TRBJ2-7; weak D call: TRBD1 (5 bases). CDR3 length: 17 residues. Per germline, CDR1 SNHLY and CDR2 FYNNEI. Trimming took off 0 bases at V and 3 bases at J, with 18 bases between the two ends. The CDR3: CASSEALRLGRDYEQYF. DNA for the CDR3: TGTGCCAGCAGTGAAGCGCTTCGGTTAGGCAGGGACTACGAGCAGTACTTC.

This clonotype was seen only a few times. The V gene is TRBV28, the J gene TRBJ1-2; a weak D match, TRBD1 (5 bases). CDR3 length equals 14 residues. V was shortened by 7 bases and J by 4 bases, with 16 bases between the two germline ends. The germline V gene encodes CDR1 MDHEN and CDR2 SYDVKM. As DNA, the CDR3 is TGTGCCAGCACCCTAATCAGGGTGGGCTATGGCTACACCTTC. It is translated as CASTLIRVGYGYTF.

This clonotype was found many times. The genes are TRBV20-1 and TRBJ1-6; D is unresolved. The CDR3 covers 13 residues. The ends were cut back, 5 bases at V and 7 bases at J, with 12 bases in the middle. Germline CDR1 reads DFQATT; CDR2 reads SNEGSKA (reference sequence). The CDR3 bases are TGCAGTGCTTCGACTAAAGCGAATTCACCCCTCCACTTT. It specifies CSASTKANSPLHF.